This paragraph reports one T cell receptor (beta chain). This CDR3 has 13 amino acids. V was trimmed by 0 bases and J by 5 bases, leaving 6 bases between them. CDR1 is SGHTA, CDR2 FQGNSA, per germline. Sorted populations all had greater than 95% purity. The data belong to a study of beta chain features in type 1 diabetes. Expressed TCRB transcripts were sequenced because the entire RNA isolate underwent reverse transcription. Naive, central memory and regulatory T cell samples produced a mean of approximately 3.6 million reads. The table came from immunoSEQ multiplex PCR; TCRdb's copy has only in-frame clones and leaves some out. Of 220,000 or so clones in the sample, over 65% were seen once.

Sequencing was performed on naive CD4+ T cells from blood. The sequence derives from a man younger than 40 in good health. The chain employs TRBV7-2 and TRBJ2-3; D remains unclear. This CDR3 is CASSLAQRDTQYF. CDR3 nucleotides: TGTGCCAGCAGCTTAGCGCAAAGAGATACGCAGTATTTT.